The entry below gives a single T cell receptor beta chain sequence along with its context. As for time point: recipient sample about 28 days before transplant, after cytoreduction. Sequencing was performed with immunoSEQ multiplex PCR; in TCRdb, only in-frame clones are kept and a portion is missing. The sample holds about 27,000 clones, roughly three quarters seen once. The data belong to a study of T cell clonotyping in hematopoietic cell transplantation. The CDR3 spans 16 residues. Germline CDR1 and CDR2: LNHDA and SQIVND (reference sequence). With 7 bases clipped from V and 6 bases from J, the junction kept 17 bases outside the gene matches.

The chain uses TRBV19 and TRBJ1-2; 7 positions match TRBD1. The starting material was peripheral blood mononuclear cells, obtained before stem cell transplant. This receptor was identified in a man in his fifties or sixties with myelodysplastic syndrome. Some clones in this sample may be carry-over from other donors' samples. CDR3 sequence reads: CASTITRTTGIHGYTF. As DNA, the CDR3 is TGTGCCAGTACCATCACCCGAACGACAGGGATCCATGGCTACACCTTC.